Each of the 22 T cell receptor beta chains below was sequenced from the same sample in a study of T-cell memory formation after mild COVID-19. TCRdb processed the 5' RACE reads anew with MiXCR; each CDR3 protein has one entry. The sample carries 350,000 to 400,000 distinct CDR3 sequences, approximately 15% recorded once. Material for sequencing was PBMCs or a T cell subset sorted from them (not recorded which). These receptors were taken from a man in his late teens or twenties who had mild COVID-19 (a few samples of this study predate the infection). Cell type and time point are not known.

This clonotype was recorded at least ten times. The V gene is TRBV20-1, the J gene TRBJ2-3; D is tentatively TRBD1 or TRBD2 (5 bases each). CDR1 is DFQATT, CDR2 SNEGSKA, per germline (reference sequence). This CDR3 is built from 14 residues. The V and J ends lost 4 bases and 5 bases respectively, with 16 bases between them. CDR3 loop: CSATGPLLIDTQYF. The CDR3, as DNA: TGCAGTGCTACGGGACCCTTGCTGATAGATACGCAGTATTTT.

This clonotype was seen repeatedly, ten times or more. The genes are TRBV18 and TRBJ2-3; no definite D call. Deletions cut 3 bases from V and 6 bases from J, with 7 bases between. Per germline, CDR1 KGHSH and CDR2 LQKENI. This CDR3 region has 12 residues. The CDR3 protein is CASSPQSDTQYF. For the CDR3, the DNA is TGTGCCAGCTCACCGCAATCCGATACGCAGTATTTT.

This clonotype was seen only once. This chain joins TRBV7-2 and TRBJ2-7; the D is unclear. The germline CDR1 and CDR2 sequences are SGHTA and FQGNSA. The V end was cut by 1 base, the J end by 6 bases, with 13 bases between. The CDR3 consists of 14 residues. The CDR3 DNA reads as TGTGCCAGCAGCTTAGACCTAAGGTCAGGCGAGCAGTACTTC. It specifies CASSLDLRSGEQYF.

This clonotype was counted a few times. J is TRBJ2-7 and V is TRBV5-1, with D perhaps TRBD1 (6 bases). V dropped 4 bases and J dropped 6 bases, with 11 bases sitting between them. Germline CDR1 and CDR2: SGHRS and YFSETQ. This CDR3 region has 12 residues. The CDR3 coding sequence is TGCGCCAGCAGCGAGACAGGCTCCGAGCAGTACTTC. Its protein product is CASSETGSEQYF.

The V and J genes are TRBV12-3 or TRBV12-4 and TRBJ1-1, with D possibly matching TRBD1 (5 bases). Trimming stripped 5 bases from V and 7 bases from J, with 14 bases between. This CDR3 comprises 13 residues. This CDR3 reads CASSEVVGVEAFF. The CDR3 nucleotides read TGTGCCAGCAGTGAAGTTGTGGGGGTTGAAGCTTTCTTT.

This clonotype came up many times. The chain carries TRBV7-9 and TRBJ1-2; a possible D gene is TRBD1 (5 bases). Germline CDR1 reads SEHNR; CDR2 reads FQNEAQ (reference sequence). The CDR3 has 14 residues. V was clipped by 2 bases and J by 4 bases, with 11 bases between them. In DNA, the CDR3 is TGTGCCAGCAGCTTAATGGGACGCTTCTATGGCTACACCTTC. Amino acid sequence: CASSLMGRFYGYTF. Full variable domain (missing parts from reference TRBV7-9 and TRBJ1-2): DTGVSQNPRHKITKRGQNVTFRCDPISEHNRLYWYRQTLGQGPEFLTYFQNEAQLEKSRLLSDRFSAERPKGSFSTLEIQRTEQGDSAMYLCASSLMGRFYGYTFGSGTRLTVV.

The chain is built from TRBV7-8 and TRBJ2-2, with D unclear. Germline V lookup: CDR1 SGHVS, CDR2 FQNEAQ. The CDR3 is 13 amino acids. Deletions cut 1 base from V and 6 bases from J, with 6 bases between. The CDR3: CASSLVVAGELFF. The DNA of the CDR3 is TGTGCCAGCAGCTTAGTAGTTGCCGGGGAGCTGTTTTTT.

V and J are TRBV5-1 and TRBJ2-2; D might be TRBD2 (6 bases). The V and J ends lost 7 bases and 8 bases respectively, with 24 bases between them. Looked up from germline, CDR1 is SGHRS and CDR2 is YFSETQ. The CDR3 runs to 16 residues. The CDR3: CASASSGWALEGELFF. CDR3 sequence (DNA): TGCGCCAGCGCCTCCAGCGGGTGGGCTTTGGAAGGGGAGCTGTTTTTT.

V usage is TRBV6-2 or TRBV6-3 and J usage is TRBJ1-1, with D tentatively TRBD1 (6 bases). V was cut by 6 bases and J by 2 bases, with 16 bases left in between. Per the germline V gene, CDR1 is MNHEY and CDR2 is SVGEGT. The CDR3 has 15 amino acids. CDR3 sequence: CASRPWGRGNTEAFF. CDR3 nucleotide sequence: TGTGCCAGCAGACCCTGGGGGCGCGGAAACACTGAAGCTTTCTTT.

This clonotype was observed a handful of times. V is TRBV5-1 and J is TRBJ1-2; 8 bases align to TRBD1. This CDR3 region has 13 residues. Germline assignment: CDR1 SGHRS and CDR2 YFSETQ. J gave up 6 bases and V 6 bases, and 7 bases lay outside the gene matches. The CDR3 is CASTSSTGDGYTF. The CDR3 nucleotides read TGCGCCAGCACGTCGTCGACAGGGGATGGCTACACCTTC.

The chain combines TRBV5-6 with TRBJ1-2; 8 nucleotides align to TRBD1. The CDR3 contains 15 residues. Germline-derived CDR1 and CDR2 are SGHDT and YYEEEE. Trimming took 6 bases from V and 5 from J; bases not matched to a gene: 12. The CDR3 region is CASTRVETGGYGYTF. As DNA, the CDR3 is TGTGCCAGCACCCGCGTAGAAACAGGGGGGTATGGCTACACCTTC.

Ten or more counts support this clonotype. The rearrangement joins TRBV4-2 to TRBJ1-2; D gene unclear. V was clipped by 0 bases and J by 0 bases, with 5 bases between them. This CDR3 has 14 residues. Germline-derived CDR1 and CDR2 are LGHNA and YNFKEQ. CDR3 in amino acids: CASSQEGSNYGYTF. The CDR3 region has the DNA TGTGCCAGCAGCCAAGAAGGGTCTAACTATGGCTACACCTTC.

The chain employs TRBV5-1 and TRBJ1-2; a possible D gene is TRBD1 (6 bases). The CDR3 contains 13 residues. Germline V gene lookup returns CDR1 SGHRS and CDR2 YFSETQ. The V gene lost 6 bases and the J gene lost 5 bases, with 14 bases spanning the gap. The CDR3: CASTRGGGYGYTF. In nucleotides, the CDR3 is TGCGCCAGCACCAGGGGAGGGGGATATGGCTACACCTTC.

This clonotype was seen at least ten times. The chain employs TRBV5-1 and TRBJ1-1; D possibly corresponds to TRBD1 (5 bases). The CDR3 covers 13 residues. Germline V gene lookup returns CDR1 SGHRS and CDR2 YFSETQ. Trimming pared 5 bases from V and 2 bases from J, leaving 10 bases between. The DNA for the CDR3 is TGCGCCAGCAGGGTCCAGGGCAACACTGAAGCTTTCTTT. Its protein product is CASRVQGNTEAFF. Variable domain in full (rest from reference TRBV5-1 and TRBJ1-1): KAGVTQTPRYLIKTRGQQVTLSCSPISGHRSVSWYQQTPGQGLQFLFEYFSETQRNKGNFPGRFSGRQFSNSRSEMNVSTLELGDSALYLCASRVQGNTEAFFGQGTRLTVV.

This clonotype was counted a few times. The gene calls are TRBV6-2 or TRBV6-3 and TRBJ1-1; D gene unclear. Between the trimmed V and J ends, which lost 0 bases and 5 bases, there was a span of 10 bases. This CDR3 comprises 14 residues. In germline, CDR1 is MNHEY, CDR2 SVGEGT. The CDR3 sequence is CASSYSSARTEAFF. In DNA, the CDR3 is TGTGCCAGCAGTTACTCCTCGGCGCGAACTGAAGCTTTCTTT.

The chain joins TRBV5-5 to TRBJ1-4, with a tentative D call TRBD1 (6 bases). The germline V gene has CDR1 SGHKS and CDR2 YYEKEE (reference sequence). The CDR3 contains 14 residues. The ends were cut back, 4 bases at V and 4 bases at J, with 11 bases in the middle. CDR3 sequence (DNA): TGTGCCAGCAGCCAGGGACAAGTTAATGAAAAACTGTTTTTT. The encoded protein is CASSQGQVNEKLFF.

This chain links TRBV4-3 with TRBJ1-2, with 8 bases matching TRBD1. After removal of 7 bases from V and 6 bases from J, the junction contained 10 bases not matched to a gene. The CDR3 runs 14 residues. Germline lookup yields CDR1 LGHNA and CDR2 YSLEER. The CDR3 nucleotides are TGCGCCAGCAATGAGGGACAGGAATTCGATGGCTACACCTTC. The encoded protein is CASNEGQEFDGYTF.

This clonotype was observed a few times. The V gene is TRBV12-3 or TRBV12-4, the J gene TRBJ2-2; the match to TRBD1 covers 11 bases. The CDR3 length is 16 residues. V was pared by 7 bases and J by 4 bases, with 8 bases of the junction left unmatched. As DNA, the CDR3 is TGTGCCAGCAAAGACTCCGGGACAGGGGGCACCGGGGAGCTGTTTTTT. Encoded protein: CASKDSGTGGTGELFF.

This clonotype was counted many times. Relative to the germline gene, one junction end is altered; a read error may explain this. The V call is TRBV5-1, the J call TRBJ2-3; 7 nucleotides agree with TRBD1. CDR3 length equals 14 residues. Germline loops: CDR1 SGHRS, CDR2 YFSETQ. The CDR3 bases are TGTGCCAGCAGCTTCGACAGGGCCACAGATACGCAGTATTTT. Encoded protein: CASSFDRATDTQYF.

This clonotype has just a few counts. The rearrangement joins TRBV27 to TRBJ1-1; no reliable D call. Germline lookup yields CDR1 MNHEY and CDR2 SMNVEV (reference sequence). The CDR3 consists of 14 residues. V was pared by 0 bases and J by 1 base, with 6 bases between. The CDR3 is CASSLSAGNTEAFF. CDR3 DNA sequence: TGTGCCAGCAGTTTATCGGCAGGGAACACTGAAGCTTTCTTT.

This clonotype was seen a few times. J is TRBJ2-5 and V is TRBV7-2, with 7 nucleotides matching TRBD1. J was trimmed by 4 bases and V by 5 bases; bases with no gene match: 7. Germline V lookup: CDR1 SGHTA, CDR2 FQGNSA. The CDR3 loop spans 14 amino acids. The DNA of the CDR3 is TGTGCCAGCAGCGACAGGGTTAGAGGAGAGACCCAGTACTTC. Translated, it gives CASSDRVRGETQYF.

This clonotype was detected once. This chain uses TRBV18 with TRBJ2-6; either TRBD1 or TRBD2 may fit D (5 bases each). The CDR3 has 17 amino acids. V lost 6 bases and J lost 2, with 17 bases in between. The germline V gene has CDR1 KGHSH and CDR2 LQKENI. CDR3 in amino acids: CASSPESGGAGANVLTF. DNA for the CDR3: TGTGCCAGCTCTCCCGAGAGTGGGGGAGCTGGGGCCAACGTCCTGACTTTC.